The clone carrying this T cell receptor (beta chain) was counted only a few times. This sample is part of a study of blood T cell repertoires in COVID-19. Study-level information: Whether acute or convalescent, the COVID-19 samples came from the United States, Italy and Spain.

Sequenced by immunoSEQ multiplex PCR; TCRdb stores in-frame clones only, minus some. The table has about 36,000 clones, roughly 73% seen once; the top ten hold less than 40%. Germline CDR1 is WNHNN and CDR2 is SYGVQD (reference sequence). This CDR3 has 17 residues. The V end lost 1 base, the J end lost 4 bases, and 14 bases lay between the germline ends. Sequenced material: peripheral blood. The receptor was isolated from a man in his sixties with acute or convalescent COVID-19. The chain uses TRBV10-1 and TRBJ1-6; no definite D call. The CDR3, as DNA: TGCGCCAGCAGTGAGTGGAGGGTCTCCCATTATAATTCACCCCTCCACTTT. The encoded protein is CASSEWRVSHYNSPLHF.